Below, 25 T cell receptor beta chains from the same sample are listed, as sequenced in a study of blood T cell repertoires in COVID-19. Assay: immunoSEQ multiplex PCR; the TCRdb copy retains only in-frame clones and omits some. Among roughly 16,000 clones listed, about 80% were seen once. Sequencing used peripheral blood. Receptor source: a man between 65 and 80 years old with active or convalescent COVID-19.

CDR3 loop: CASSLVLLGAPGANVLTF. In nucleotides, the CDR3 is TGTGCCAGCAGCTTAGTCCTCCTGGGGGCCCCTGGGGCCAACGTCCTGACTTTC. The chain uses TRBV11-2 and TRBJ2-6, with D perhaps matching TRBD1 (6 bases). The CDR3 totals 18 residues. V dropped 1 base and J dropped 2 bases, with 15 bases sitting between them. In germline, CDR1 is SGHAT, CDR2 FQNNGV.

This clone has more than one count but fewer than ten. The chain combines TRBV15 with TRBJ2-1; D is ambiguous. The CDR3 spans 14 residues. V was shortened by 5 bases and J by 3 bases, with 11 bases between the two germline ends. The germline gives CDR1 LNHNV, CDR2 YYDKDF (reference sequence). CDR3: CATSGDGGYNEQFF. CDR3 in DNA: TGTGCCACCAGCGGTGACGGCGGCTACAATGAGCAGTTCTTC.

The chain recombines TRBV20-1 with TRBJ1-2; D is uncertain. CDR3 length: 12 amino acids. Germline CDR1 DFQATT, CDR2 SNEGSKA (reference sequence). Between the trimmed V and J ends, which lost 3 bases and 8 bases, there was a span of 13 bases. The CDR3 nucleotides are TGCAGTGCTAGTATTGATGATCGGGGCTACACCTTC. It specifies CSASIDDRGYTF.

This rearrangement joins TRBV28 to TRBJ1-1, with TRBD1 matching 8 bases. Per germline, CDR1 MDHEN and CDR2 SYDVKM. The CDR3 extends over 16 amino acids. J was trimmed by 4 bases and V by 4 bases; bases with no gene match: 11. The CDR3 DNA is TGTGCCAGCAGTTCAAATTTCGCTGGACAGGGCACTGAAGCTTTCTTT. Protein product: CASSSNFAGQGTEAFF. The full variable domain, with the rest looked up from reference TRBV28 and TRBJ1-1, is DVKVTQSSRYLVKRTGEKVFLECVQDMDHENMFWYRQDPGLGLRLIYFSYDVKMKEKGDIPEGYSVSREKKERFSLILESASTNQTSMYLCASSSNFAGQGTEAFFGQGTRLTVV.

This chain links TRBV4-3 with TRBJ1-2, with D perhaps TRBD1 (5 bases). The CDR3 contains 12 residues. The germline V and J ends were trimmed by 6 bases and 7 bases, with 12 bases remaining between them. Germline CDR1 reads LGHNA; CDR2 reads YSLEER. DNA of the CDR3: TGCGCCAGCAGGGGGGGGATATCTGGCTACACCTTC. Its protein is CASRGGISGYTF.

The genes are TRBV10-1 and TRBJ2-1; 8 nucleotides match TRBD2. Trimming took 4 bases from V and 8 from J; bases not matched to a gene: 13. Germline V gene data show CDR1 as WNHNN and CDR2 as SYGVQD (reference sequence). The CDR3 totals 16 residues. The CDR3 is CASSGSPLAARDEQFF. CDR3 DNA sequence: TGCGCCAGCAGTGGATCCCCACTAGCGGCACGCGATGAGCAGTTCTTC.

Only a few counts were recorded for this clone. The chain links TRBV5-4 to TRBJ2-2, with 7 bases identical to TRBD1. The CDR3 is made up of 14 amino acids. The V segment lost 3 bases and the J segment 8 bases; nucleotides outside the gene matches: 7. Germline V gene lookup returns CDR1 SGHNT and CDR2 YYREEE (reference sequence). Here the CDR3 reads CASSYGQVGGELFF. Here the CDR3 DNA reads TGTGCCAGCAGCTACGGACAGGTTGGAGGGGAGCTGTTTTTT.

The V gene is TRBV3-1 (or the pseudogene TRBV3-2), the J gene TRBJ2-6; no reliable D call. The CDR3 is made up of 15 amino acids. The germline V gene has CDR1 LGHDT and CDR2 YNNKEL (reference sequence). V dropped 5 bases and J dropped 0 bases, with 8 bases sitting between them. CDR3 DNA sequence: TGTGCCAGCAGCAAACAGAACTCTGGGGCCAACGTCCTGACTTTC. Amino acids: CASSKQNSGANVLTF.

The CDR3 loop reads CASSLEQANSPLHF. The DNA of the CDR3 is TGCGCCAGCAGCTTGGAACAGGCTAATTCACCCCTCCACTTT. The chain recombines TRBV5-1 with TRBJ1-6, with D perhaps matching TRBD1 (5 bases). V dropped 0 bases and J dropped 6 bases, with 7 bases sitting between them. This CDR3 contains 14 residues. CDR1 SGHRS and CDR2 YFSETQ come from the germline V gene.

The chain uses TRBV9 and TRBJ1-3, with 8 bases fitting TRBD1. Germline V gene sequence: CDR1 SGDLS, CDR2 YYNGEE. CDR3 length: 15 amino acids. Trimming removed 3 bases from V and 8 bases from J; junction bases left unmatched: 10. CDR3 residues: CASSEGRGPGDTIYF. CDR3 nucleotide sequence: TGTGCCAGCAGCGAGGGCAGGGGGCCTGGGGACACCATATATTTT.

The V and J genes are TRBV10-3 and TRBJ2-1, with a weak D call TRBD1 (6 bases). The V and J ends lost 3 bases and 3 bases respectively, with 9 bases between them. The CDR3 extends over 14 amino acids. From germline, CDR1 is ENHRY and CDR2 SYGVKD. The CDR3 DNA reads as TGTGCCATCAGTGACAGGGGTCTCTACAATGAGCAGTTCTTC. Protein product: CAISDRGLYNEQFF.

With regard to this clone: The junction differs from germline at one of its ends, possibly a read error. The chain carries TRBV7-2 and TRBJ2-1, with 8 bases that match TRBD1. The CDR3 has 15 residues. The V gene's germline CDR1 is SGHTA and CDR2 FQGNSA. DNA of the CDR3: TGTGCCTGCAGCTTTGGGACAGGACCCTACAATGAGCAGTTCTTC. It yields the protein CACSFGTGPYNEQFF.

The chain is built from TRBV5-8 and TRBJ2-3; D is undetermined. The CDR3 is 14 residues long. Trimming removed 4 bases from V and 2 bases from J, with 11 bases in between. Per germline, CDR1 SGHTS and CDR2 YDEGEE. Written as DNA, the CDR3 is TGTGCCAGCAGCATCGGGTCTATCACAGATACGCAGTATTTT. Residues: CASSIGSITDTQYF.

The chain employs TRBV27 and TRBJ2-7, with D perhaps matching TRBD1 (6 bases). V lost 6 bases to trimming and J lost 6 bases, with 15 bases between them. Per germline, CDR1 MNHEY and CDR2 SMNVEV (reference sequence). The CDR3 length is 13 residues. This CDR3 is CASSLLIRGEQYF. For the CDR3, the DNA is TGTGCCAGCAGCCTTCTGATCAGGGGCGAGCAGTACTTC.

This clone appeared once. The rearrangement joins TRBV19 to TRBJ2-7, with D possibly TRBD1 on 6 matching bases. The CDR3 totals 13 residues. Trimming removed 6 bases from V and 4 bases from J, with 13 bases in between. Germline CDR1 is LNHDA and CDR2 is SQIVND (reference sequence). CDR3 sequence reads: CASSAGQTYEQYF. The CDR3 bases are TGTGCCAGTAGCGCCGGACAGACGTACGAGCAGTACTTC.

This clone was observed a few times. This sequence joins TRBV6-5 and TRBJ1-6, with D possibly matching TRBD1 (6 bases). This CDR3 comprises 11 residues. The V gene's germline CDR1 is MNHEY and CDR2 SVGAGI. CDR3 nucleotides: TGTGCACACAGGGAGAATTCACCCCTCCACTTT. This gives the protein CAHRENSPLHF.

The chain links TRBV19 to TRBJ1-2, with a possible D match to TRBD1 (6 bases). Germline CDR1 and CDR2: LNHDA and SQIVND (reference sequence). V shed 9 bases and J shed 2 bases, with 19 bases lying between them. This CDR3 region has 15 residues. CDR3 nucleotide sequence: TGTGCCAGCCAGATCCGGGACACGATCAACTATGGCTACACCTTC. This encodes CASQIRDTINYGYTF.

The sample holds a few counts of this clone. The chain employs TRBV10-2 and TRBJ1-6; unclear D gene. With 6 bases removed from V and 0 bases from J, the gap between germline ends came to 15 bases. Germline V lookup: CDR1 WSHSY, CDR2 SAAADI. The CDR3 covers 17 residues. The CDR3 spells CASRGMIRSSYNSPLHF. In nucleotides, the CDR3 is TGCGCCAGCAGGGGCATGATCCGTAGCTCCTATAATTCACCCCTCCACTTT.

A single count supports this clone. The chain uses TRBV6-6 and TRBJ1-1; D is uncertain. Germline lookup yields CDR1 MNHNY and CDR2 SVGAGI (reference sequence). CDR3 length: 11 amino acids. Trimming removed 0 bases at V and 8 bases at J, with 4 bases between. This CDR3 reads CASSYSGEAFF. For the CDR3, the DNA is TGTGCCAGCAGTTACTCGGGCGAAGCTTTCTTT.

The chain uses TRBV30 and TRBJ1-2, with D perhaps TRBD1 (5 bases). Per germline, CDR1 GTSNPN and CDR2 SVGIG (reference sequence). Trimming removed 7 bases from V and 8 bases from J, with 17 bases in between. The CDR3 runs to 12 residues. DNA for the CDR3: TGTGCCTCCCATCCGGGGGGTCTGGGCTACACCTTC. Amino acids: CASHPGGLGYTF.

This clone showed up just once. The rearrangement joins TRBV11-2 to TRBJ2-1; D is uncertain. Trimming took off 4 bases at V and 8 bases at J, with 9 bases between the two ends. CDR1 SGHAT and CDR2 FQNNGV come from the germline V gene. The CDR3 runs 12 residues. The DNA of the CDR3 is TGTGCCAGCAGCTCCCTGGCCGATGAGCAGTTCTTC. Translating it yields CASSSLADEQFF. The full variable domain, completed using reference TRBV11-2 and TRBJ2-1, is EAGVAQSPRYKIIEKRQSVAFWCNPISGHATLYWYQQILGQGPKLLIQFQNNGVVDDSQLPKDRFSAERLKGVDSTLKIQPAKLEDSAVYLCASSSLADEQFFGPGTRLTVL.

This clone was found a few times. This rearrangement joins TRBV2 to TRBJ1-6; the match to TRBD1 covers 9 bases. CDR1 SNHLY and CDR2 FYNNEI come from the germline V gene. The length of the CDR3 is 15 residues. Trimming at V came to 2 bases and at J to 10 bases, leaving 6 bases not matched to a gene. CDR3 coding DNA: TGTGCCAGCAGTGAAAAGGGGACAGGGTTATCACCCCTCCACTTT. Its translation: CASSEKGTGLSPLHF.

The rearrangement joins TRBV19 to TRBJ1-2; D unresolved. The ends were cut back, 8 bases at V and 4 bases at J, with 17 bases in the middle. Germline V gene data show CDR1 as LNHDA and CDR2 as SQIVND (reference sequence). The CDR3 is 14 amino acids. CDR3 nucleotide sequence: TGTGCCAGTCGGAGTGGTGACGCGAGCTATGGCTACACCTTC. Its protein product is CASRSGDASYGYTF.

The chain uses TRBV2 and TRBJ2-3, with D perhaps TRBD2 (5 bases). Deletions cut 2 bases from V and 0 bases from J, with 6 bases between. The V gene's germline CDR1 is SNHLY and CDR2 FYNNEI. The CDR3 extends over 14 amino acids. This CDR3 reads CASSETGSTDTQYF. The CDR3 bases are TGTGCCAGCAGTGAAACGGGGAGCACAGATACGCAGTATTTT.

The rearrangement links TRBV2 to TRBJ2-1; D is unresolved. V lost 6 bases and J lost 5, with 5 bases in between. This CDR3 has 11 residues. CDR1 is SNHLY, CDR2 FYNNEI, per germline. The CDR3 DNA sequence: TGTGCCAGCAGCTATGACAATGAGCAGTTCTTC. Translating it yields CASSYDNEQFF.